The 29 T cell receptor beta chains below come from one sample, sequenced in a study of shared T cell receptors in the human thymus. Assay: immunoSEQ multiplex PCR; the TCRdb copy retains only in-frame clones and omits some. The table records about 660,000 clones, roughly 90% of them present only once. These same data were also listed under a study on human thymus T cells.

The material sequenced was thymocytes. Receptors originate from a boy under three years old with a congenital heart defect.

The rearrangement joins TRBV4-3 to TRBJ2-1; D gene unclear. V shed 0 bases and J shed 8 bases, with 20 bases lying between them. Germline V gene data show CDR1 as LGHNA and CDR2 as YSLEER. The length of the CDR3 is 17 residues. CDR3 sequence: CASSQDRRVRRCDEQFF. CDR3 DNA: TGCGCCAGCAGCCAAGATCGACGGGTCCGCCGGTGCGATGAGCAGTTCTTC.

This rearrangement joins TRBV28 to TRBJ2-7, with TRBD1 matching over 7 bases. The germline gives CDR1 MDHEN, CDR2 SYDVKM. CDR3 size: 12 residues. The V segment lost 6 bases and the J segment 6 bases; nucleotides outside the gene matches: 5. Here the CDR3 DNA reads TGTGCCAGCAGCAAGGGGGCTGGCGAGCAGTACTTC. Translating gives CASSKGAGEQYF.

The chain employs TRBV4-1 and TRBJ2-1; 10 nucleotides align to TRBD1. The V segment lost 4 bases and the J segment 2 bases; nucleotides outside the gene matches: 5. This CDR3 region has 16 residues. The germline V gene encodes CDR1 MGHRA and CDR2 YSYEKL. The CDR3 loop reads CASSLRTGGPYNEQFF. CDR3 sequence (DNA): TGCGCCAGCAGCCTACGGACAGGGGGACCCTACAATGAGCAGTTCTTC.

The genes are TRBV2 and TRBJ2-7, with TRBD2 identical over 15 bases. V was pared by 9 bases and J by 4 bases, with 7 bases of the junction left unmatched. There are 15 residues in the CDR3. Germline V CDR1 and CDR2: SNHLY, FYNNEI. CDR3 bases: TGTGCCAGTCGCAGGGGGACTAGCGGGGGGTACGAGCAGTACTTC. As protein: CASRRGTSGGYEQYF.

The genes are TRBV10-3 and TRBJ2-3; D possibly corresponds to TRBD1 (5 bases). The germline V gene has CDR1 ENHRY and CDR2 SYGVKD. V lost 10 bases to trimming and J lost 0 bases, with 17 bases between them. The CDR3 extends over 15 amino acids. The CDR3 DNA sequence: TGTGCCAGCAAGAAACAGGACCTTAGCACAGATACGCAGTATTTT. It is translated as CASKKQDLSTDTQYF.

This CDR3 reads CASSFSRNTEAFF. In DNA form, the CDR3 reads TGTGCCAGCAGTTTCTCCAGGAACACTGAAGCTTTCTTT. The V call is TRBV28, the J call TRBJ1-1, with unresolved D. Per the germline V gene, CDR1 is MDHEN and CDR2 is SYDVKM. V gave up 3 bases and J gave up 1 base, with 6 bases separating them. CDR3 length: 13 amino acids.

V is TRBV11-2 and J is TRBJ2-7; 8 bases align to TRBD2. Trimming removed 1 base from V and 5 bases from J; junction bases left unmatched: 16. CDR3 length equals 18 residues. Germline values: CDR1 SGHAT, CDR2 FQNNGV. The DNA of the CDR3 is TGTGCCAGCAGCTTAGGCCACCTTATAGCGGGGTCTCCCCACGAGCAGTACTTC. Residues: CASSLGHLIAGSPHEQYF.

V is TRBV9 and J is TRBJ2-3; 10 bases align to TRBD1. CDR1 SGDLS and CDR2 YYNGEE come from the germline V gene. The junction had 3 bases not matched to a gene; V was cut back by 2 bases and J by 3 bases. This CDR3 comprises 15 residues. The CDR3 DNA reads TGTGCCAGCAGCGTGGGACAGGGGCGTACAGATACGCAGTATTTT. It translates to CASSVGQGRTDTQYF.

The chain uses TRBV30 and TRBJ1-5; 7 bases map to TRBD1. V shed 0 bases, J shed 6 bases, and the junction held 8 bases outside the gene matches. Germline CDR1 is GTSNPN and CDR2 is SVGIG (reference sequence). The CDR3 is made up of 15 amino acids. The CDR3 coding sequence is TGTGCCTGGAGTGTACTCCACAGGGGCGGTCAGCCCCAGCATTTT. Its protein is CAWSVLHRGGQPQHF. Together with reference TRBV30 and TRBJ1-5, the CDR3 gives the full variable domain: SQTIHQWPATLVQPVGSPLSLECTVEGTSNPNLYWYRQAAGRGLQLLFYSVGIGQISSEVPQNLSASRPQDRQFILSSKKLLLSDSGFYLCAWSVLHRGGQPQHFGDGTRLSIL.

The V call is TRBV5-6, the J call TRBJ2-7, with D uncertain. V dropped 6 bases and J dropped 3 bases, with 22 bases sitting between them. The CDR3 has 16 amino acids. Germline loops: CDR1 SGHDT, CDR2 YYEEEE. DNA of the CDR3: TGTGCCAGCACCCCTAGTCCTGACTTACCTAACTACGAGCAGTACTTC. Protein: CASTPSPDLPNYEQYF.

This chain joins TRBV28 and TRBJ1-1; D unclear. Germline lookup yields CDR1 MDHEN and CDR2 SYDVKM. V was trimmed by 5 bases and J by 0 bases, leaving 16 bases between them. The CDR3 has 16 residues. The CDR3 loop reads CASSRRYQVLNTEAFF. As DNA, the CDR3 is TGTGCCAGCAGTCGACGTTATCAGGTATTGAACACTGAAGCTTTCTTT.

CDR3 region: CALQPRDRDSYEQYF. In DNA, the CDR3 is TGTGCCTTGCAACCCCGGGACAGGGACTCCTACGAGCAGTACTTC. The chain is built from TRBV30 and TRBJ2-7; 9 bases are shared with TRBD1. The ends lost 7 bases at V and 0 bases at J; junction bases unmatched: 10. Germline assignment: CDR1 GTSNPN and CDR2 SVGIG (reference sequence). There are 15 residues in the CDR3.

CDR3 in amino acids: CASSLDGSEQYF. CDR3 bases: TGTGCCAGCAGCCTCGACGGGTCCGAGCAGTACTTC. The chain carries TRBV7-2 and TRBJ2-7; D not resolved. From germline, CDR1 is SGHTA and CDR2 FQGNSA. The germline V and J ends were trimmed by 5 bases and 6 bases, with 11 bases remaining between them. This CDR3 has 12 amino acids.

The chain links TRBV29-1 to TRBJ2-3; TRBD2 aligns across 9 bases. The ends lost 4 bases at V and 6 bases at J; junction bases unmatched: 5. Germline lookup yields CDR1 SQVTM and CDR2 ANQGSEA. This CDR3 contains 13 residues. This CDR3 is CSVALAGEDTQYF. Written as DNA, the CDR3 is TGCAGCGTTGCTTTAGCGGGAGAGGATACGCAGTATTTT.

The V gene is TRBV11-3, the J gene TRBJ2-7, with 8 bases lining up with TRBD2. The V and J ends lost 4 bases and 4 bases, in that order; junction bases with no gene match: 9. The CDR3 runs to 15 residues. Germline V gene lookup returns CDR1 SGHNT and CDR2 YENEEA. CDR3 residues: CASSCELAERYEQYF. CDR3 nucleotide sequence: TGTGCCAGCAGCTGCGAACTAGCGGAAAGGTACGAGCAGTACTTC.

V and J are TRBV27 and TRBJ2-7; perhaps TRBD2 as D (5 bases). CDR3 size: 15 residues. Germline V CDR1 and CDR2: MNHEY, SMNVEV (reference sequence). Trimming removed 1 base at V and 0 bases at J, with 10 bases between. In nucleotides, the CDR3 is TGTGCCAGCAGTTTATTACGGACTTCCTCCTACGAGCAGTACTTC. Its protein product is CASSLLRTSSYEQYF.

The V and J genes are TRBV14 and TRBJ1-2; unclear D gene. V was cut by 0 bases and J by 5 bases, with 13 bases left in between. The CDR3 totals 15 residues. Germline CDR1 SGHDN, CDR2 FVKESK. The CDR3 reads CASSQDPSNRYGYTF. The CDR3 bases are TGTGCCAGCAGCCAAGATCCATCTAACCGTTATGGCTACACCTTC.

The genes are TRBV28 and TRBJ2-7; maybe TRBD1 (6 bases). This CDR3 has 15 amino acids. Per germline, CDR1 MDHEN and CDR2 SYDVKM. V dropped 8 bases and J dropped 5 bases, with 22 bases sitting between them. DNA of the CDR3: TGTGCCAGCGCTTTCAGAATGGACAGATTTCACGAGCAGTACTTC. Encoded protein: CASAFRMDRFHEQYF.

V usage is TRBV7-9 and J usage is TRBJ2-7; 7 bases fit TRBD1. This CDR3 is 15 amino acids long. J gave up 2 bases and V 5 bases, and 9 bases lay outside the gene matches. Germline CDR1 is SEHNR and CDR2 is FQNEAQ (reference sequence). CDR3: CASSHRTGPTYEQYF. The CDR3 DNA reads TGTGCCAGCAGCCACCGGACAGGCCCGACCTACGAGCAGTACTTC.

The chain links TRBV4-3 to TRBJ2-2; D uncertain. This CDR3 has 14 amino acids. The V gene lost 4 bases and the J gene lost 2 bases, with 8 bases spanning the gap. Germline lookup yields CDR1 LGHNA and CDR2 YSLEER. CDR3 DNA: TGCGCCAGCAGCCCCCCCACTAACACCGGGGAGCTGTTTTTT. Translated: CASSPPTNTGELFF.

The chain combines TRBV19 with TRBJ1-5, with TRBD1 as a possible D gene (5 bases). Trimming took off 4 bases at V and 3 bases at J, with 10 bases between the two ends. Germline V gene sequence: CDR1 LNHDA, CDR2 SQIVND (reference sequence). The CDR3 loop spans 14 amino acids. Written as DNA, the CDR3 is TGTGCCAGTAGTAGGCGGGACTCCAATCAGCCCCAGCATTTT. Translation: CASSRRDSNQPQHF.

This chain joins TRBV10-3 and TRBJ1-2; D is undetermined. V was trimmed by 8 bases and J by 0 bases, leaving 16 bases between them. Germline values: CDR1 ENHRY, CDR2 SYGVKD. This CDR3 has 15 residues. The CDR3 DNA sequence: TGTGCCATCCGGGGATCCAACCCAACTAACTATGGCTACACCTTC. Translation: CAIRGSNPTNYGYTF.

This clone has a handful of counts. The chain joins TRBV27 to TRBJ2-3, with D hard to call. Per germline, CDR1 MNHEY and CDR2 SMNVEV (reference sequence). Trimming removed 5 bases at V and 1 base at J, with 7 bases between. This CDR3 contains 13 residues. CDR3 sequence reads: CASSPSGTDTQYF. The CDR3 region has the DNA TGTGCCAGCAGTCCCTCTGGCACAGATACGCAGTATTTT.

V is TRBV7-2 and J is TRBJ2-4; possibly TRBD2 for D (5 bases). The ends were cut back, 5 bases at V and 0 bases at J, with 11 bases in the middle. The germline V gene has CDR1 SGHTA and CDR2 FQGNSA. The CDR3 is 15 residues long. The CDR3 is CASSPPGVAKNIQYF. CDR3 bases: TGTGCCAGCAGCCCGCCCGGGGTAGCCAAAAACATTCAGTACTTC.

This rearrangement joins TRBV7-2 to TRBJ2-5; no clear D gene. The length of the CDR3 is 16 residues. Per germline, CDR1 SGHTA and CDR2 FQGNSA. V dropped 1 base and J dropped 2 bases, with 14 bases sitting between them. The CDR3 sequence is CASSLEEEGQQETQYF. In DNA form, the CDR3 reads TGTGCCAGCAGCTTAGAAGAGGAAGGCCAGCAAGAGACCCAGTACTTC.

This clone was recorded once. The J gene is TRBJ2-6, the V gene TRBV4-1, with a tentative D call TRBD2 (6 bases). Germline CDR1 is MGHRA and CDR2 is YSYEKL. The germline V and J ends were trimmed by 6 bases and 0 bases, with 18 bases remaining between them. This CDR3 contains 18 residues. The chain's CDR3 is CASSALSGGFSGANVLTF. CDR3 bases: TGCGCCAGCAGTGCCCTGAGTGGAGGGTTCTCTGGGGCCAACGTCCTGACTTTC.

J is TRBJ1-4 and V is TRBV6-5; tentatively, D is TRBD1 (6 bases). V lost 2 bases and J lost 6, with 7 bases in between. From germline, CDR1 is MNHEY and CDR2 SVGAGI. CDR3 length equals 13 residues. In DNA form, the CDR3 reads TGTGCCAGCAGTTACAACAGGGATGAAAAACTGTTTTTT. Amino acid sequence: CASSYNRDEKLFF.

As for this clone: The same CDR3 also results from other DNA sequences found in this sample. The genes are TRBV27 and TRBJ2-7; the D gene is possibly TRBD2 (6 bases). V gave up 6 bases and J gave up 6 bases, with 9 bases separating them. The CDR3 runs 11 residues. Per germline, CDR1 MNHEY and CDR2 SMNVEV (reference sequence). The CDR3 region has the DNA TGTGCCAGCAGGGAGGGTCTCGAGCAGTACTTC. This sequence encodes CASREGLEQYF.

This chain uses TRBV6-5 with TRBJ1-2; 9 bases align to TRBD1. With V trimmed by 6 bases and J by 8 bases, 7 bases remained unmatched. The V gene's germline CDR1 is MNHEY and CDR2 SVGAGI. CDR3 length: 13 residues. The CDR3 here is CASSRDRDRGYTF. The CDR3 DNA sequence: TGTGCCAGCAGCAGGGACAGGGACCGAGGCTACACCTTC.